These 2 T cell receptor beta chains originate from one sample sequenced in a study of memory CD4+ T cells and cytomegalovirus serostatus. Data came from immunoSEQ multiplex PCR; TCRdb stores just in-frame clones and leaves some out. Here the sample spans about 100,000 clones, 75% to 85% being singletons. Single viable CD3+CD4+CD8-CD45RO+ cells were sorted as the memory CD4+ T cells. Sequencing was performed on memory CD4+ T cells from blood. The receptors originated from an adult in good health and CMV-seropositive.

The rearrangement uses TRBV7-9 and TRBJ2-5; 12 bases map to TRBD1. Germline V gene sequence: CDR1 SEHNR, CDR2 FQNEAQ (reference sequence). The CDR3 covers 16 residues. J gave up 6 bases and V 3 bases, and 8 bases lay outside the gene matches. In DNA form, the CDR3 reads TGTGCCAGCAGCTTTACGGGACAGGGGGCGTTGAAGACCCAGTACTTC. Translation gives CASSFTGQGALKTQYF.

V and J are TRBV28 and TRBJ1-2; 8 bases align to TRBD1. V trimming: 7 bases; J trimming: 2 bases; junction bases outside the gene matches: 9. This CDR3 is built from 15 residues. Germline CDR1 MDHEN, CDR2 SYDVKM. The CDR3 spells CASTPSGQGNYGYTF. In nucleotides, the CDR3 is TGTGCCAGCACCCCTTCCGGACAGGGAAACTATGGCTACACCTTC.